A single sample gave rise to the 21 T cell receptor beta chains below, sequenced in a study of prognosis after radiotherapy for stage I lung cancer. CDR3 of TCR beta was amplified from genomic DNA via a two-round multiplex PCR. Primers (each specific to one TRBV or TRBJ gene) were used in first-round PCR. TCRdb itself ran the multiplex PCR reads through MiXCR, one entry per CDR3 protein. The sample shows tens of thousands of distinct CDR3 sequences, roughly 24% of them seen only once. Specimen: PBMCs, collected before or after stereotactic body radiation therapy (not recorded which). The receptor set was obtained from a donor at least 50 years old with non-small cell lung cancer.

This clonotype was recorded many times. The chain uses TRBV6-1 and TRBJ2-7; 8 nucleotides align to TRBD2. CDR1 and CDR2 from the germline V gene are MNHNS and SASEGT. V lost 6 bases, J lost 4 bases, and 14 bases stayed unmatched. The CDR3 runs 16 residues. The CDR3 reads CASRGDFSGSFYEQYF. The CDR3 DNA is TGTGCCAGCAGAGGGGACTTCAGCGGGAGCTTTTACGAGCAGTACTTC.

V usage is TRBV6-1 and J usage is TRBJ1-2, with D maybe TRBD1 (5 bases). The length of the CDR3 is 13 residues. Germline values: CDR1 MNHNS, CDR2 SASEGT. The V gene lost 7 bases and the J gene lost 5 bases, with 14 bases spanning the gap. The CDR3 nucleotides are TGTGCCAGCAACCCGGGGGGGGGGTATGGCTACACCTTC. This sequence encodes CASNPGGGYGYTF.

This clonotype was observed many times. This chain joins TRBV11-2 and TRBJ2-2; 7 bases are a match to TRBD1. The germline gives CDR1 SGHAT, CDR2 FQNNGV. With V trimmed by 2 bases and J by 1 base, 1 base remained unmatched. The CDR3 totals 15 residues. The CDR3 protein is CASSLTGVNTGELFF. CDR3 bases: TGTGCCAGCAGCTTAACAGGGGTGAACACCGGGGAGCTGTTTTTT.

Ten or more counts support this clonotype. The CDR3 reads CASSIQGNEQFF. The CDR3 DNA reads TGTGCCAGTAGTATACAGGGCAATGAGCAGTTCTTC. The V gene is TRBV19, the J gene TRBJ2-1, with D possibly TRBD1 on 5 matching bases. V lost 2 bases and J 6 bases, leaving 5 bases between the germline ends. CDR1 is LNHDA and CDR2 is SQIVND in the germline V gene (reference sequence). This CDR3 spans 12 amino acids.

This clonotype appeared many times. The V and J genes are TRBV20-1 and TRBJ2-2, with TRBD1 as a possible D gene (6 bases). In germline, CDR1 is DFQATT, CDR2 SNEGSKA (reference sequence). CDR3 length: 15 residues. V was clipped by 2 bases and J by 5 bases, with 15 bases between them. The CDR3 nucleotides are TGCAGTGCTAGATCCTCGACAGGTTCAACCGGGGAGCTGTTTTTT. Translation: CSARSSTGSTGELFF.

This clonotype was counted ten times or more. The J gene is TRBJ2-5, the V gene TRBV24-1; D is ambiguous. Trimming stripped 3 bases from V and 5 bases from J, with 15 bases between. The CDR3 length is 15 residues. CDR1 is KGHDR, CDR2 SFDVKD, per germline. The CDR3 nucleotides read TGTGCCACCAGTGATCGCAACCCCGGCCGGGAGACCCAGTACTTC. This gives the protein CATSDRNPGRETQYF.

The chain uses TRBV5-1 and TRBJ2-1, with 8 bases that match TRBD1. The trim removed 0 bases at V and 5 bases at J, leaving 7 bases unmatched. The CDR3 loop spans 16 amino acids. CDR1 is SGHRS, CDR2 YFSETQ, per germline. The CDR3 nucleotides read TGCGCCAGCAGCTTGGCTCAGGGGGCCCCAGACAATGAGCAGTTCTTC. Translation gives CASSLAQGAPDNEQFF.

This clonotype appeared many times. This sequence joins TRBV4-1 and TRBJ2-1, with 9 bases identical to TRBD2. CDR1 and CDR2 (germline): MGHRA, YSYEKL. The trim removed 4 bases at V and 4 bases at J, leaving 8 bases unmatched. This CDR3 has 16 residues. The CDR3 DNA sequence: TGCGCCAGCAGCCGTTTAGCGGGGGAGATGTACAATGAGCAGTTCTTC. It translates to CASSRLAGEMYNEQFF.

This clonotype has ten or more counts. V gene TRBV27 combines with J gene TRBJ2-2, with D maybe TRBD1 (5 bases). Germline V gene sequence: CDR1 MNHEY, CDR2 SMNVEV (reference sequence). The CDR3 extends over 15 amino acids. The germline V and J ends were trimmed by 5 bases and 6 bases, with 16 bases remaining between them. CDR3 in DNA: TGTGCCAGCAGTACAGATGTCTGGGGCGCCGGGGAGCTGTTTTTT. Translating it yields CASSTDVWGAGELFF.

This clonotype was seen many times. The chain carries TRBV7-6 and TRBJ2-2; 9 nucleotides align to TRBD1. The germline CDR1 and CDR2 sequences are SGHVS and FNYEAQ. The ends lost 4 bases at V and 5 bases at J; junction bases unmatched: 8. The CDR3 has 16 amino acids. The CDR3 region has the DNA TGTGCCAGCAGCTCCACAGGGGGCGCAGGTACCGGGGAGCTGTTTTTT. It translates to CASSSTGGAGTGELFF.

This clonotype counts as medium-sized. The V gene is TRBV9, the J gene TRBJ2-7; D is perhaps TRBD2 (5 bases). V lost 4 bases and J lost 5, with 19 bases in between. CDR1 and CDR2 (germline): SGDLS, YYNGEE. The CDR3 covers 15 residues. The CDR3 sequence: CASSISGSPGNEQYF. The CDR3 DNA reads as TGTGCCAGCAGCATATCCGGGTCCCCCGGGAACGAGCAGTACTTC. Looking up the rest from reference TRBV9 and TRBJ2-7 gives the full variable domain: DSGVTQTPKHLITATGQRVTLRCSPRSGDLSVYWYQQSLDQGLQFLIQYYNGEERAKGNILERFSAQQFPDLHSELNLSSLELGDSALYFCASSISGSPGNEQYFGPGTRLTVT.

This clonotype was counted ten times or more. V gene TRBV3-1 combines with J gene TRBJ2-7; possible D gene TRBD1, 6 bases. The germline V and J ends were trimmed by 0 bases and 1 base, with 13 bases remaining between them. The CDR3 is 16 amino acids. Per the germline V gene, CDR1 is LGHDT and CDR2 is YNNKEL (reference sequence). DNA of the CDR3: TGTGCCAGCAGCCAAGATCCGGGGACACCTTCCTACGAGCAGTACTTC. Translated, it gives CASSQDPGTPSYEQYF.

This clonotype came up a few times. This may be a read error: a much more frequent sequence differs by one nucleotide. The CDR3 coding sequence is TGTGCCAGCAGTCAAACAGTGGGAGGAACCGGGGAGCTGTTTTTT. The encoded protein is CASSQTVGGTGELFF. The chain uses TRBV6-2 or TRBV6-3 and TRBJ2-2, with a weak D call TRBD2 (6 bases). The germline V gene encodes CDR1 MNHEY and CDR2 SVGEGT. Trimming stripped 5 bases from V and 5 bases from J, with 15 bases between. This CDR3 contains 15 residues.

DNA of the CDR3: TGTGCCAGCAGCCTCAGGGAAACTGAAGCTTTCTTT. Translating it yields CASSLRETEAFF. The J gene is TRBJ1-1, the V gene TRBV3-1; D may be TRBD1 (5 bases). The CDR3 covers 12 residues. Germline CDR1 LGHDT, CDR2 YNNKEL (reference sequence). Deletions cut 4 bases from V and 5 bases from J, with 8 bases between.

This sequence joins TRBV13 and TRBJ1-2, with D hard to call. Trimming took off 4 bases at V and 8 bases at J, with 20 bases between the two ends. The germline V gene has CDR1 PRHDT and CDR2 FYEKMQ (reference sequence). The CDR3 extends over 15 amino acids. DNA for the CDR3: TGTGCCAGCAGCTCTTACCGGGCCGGGTTTATCGGCTACACCTTC. The encoded protein is CASSSYRAGFIGYTF.

The V and J genes are TRBV20-1 and TRBJ2-1; D gene ambiguous. Trimming removed 2 bases at V and 6 bases at J, with 23 bases between. The germline V gene has CDR1 DFQATT and CDR2 SNEGSKA (reference sequence). The CDR3 is made up of 17 amino acids. The DNA for the CDR3 is TGCAGTGCTAGATTTAGTCATGGGTTAGGTTTCTGCAATGAGCAGTTCTTC. It is translated as CSARFSHGLGFCNEQFF.

The sample holds many counts of this clonotype. The gene calls are TRBV7-9 and TRBJ2-3; 13 bases match TRBD2. Germline V lookup: CDR1 SEHNR, CDR2 FQNEAQ (reference sequence). Trimming cost V 4 bases and J 3 bases; bases outside gene matches: 4. This CDR3 contains 16 residues. Written as DNA, the CDR3 is TGTGCCAGCAGCTCGGGACTAGCGGGAAGGACAGATACGCAGTATTTT. This codes for CASSSGLAGRTDTQYF.

This clonotype was observed at least ten times. The V gene is TRBV19, the J gene TRBJ1-3; D remains ambiguous. CDR3 length: 13 amino acids. The germline V and J ends were trimmed by 8 bases and 0 bases, with 8 bases remaining between them. The germline gives CDR1 LNHDA, CDR2 SQIVND (reference sequence). In DNA form, the CDR3 reads TGTGCCAGTGGGCAGAGCTCTGGAAACACCATATATTTT. Its protein product is CASGQSSGNTIYF.

As to this clonotype: A far larger clone lies a single base away; this is likely a read error. This sequence joins TRBV6-4 and TRBJ2-3; 9 bases map to TRBD2. The CDR3 consists of 14 residues. Germline assignment: CDR1 MRHNA and CDR2 SNTAGT. V gave up 7 bases and J gave up 2 bases; unmatched junction bases: 4. In DNA, the CDR3 is TGTGCCAGCAAGCGGGAGGACTTCACAGATACGCAGTATTTT. Translating it yields CASKREDFTDTQYF.

This clonotype was seen ten or more times. The chain is built from TRBV28 and TRBJ1-1; D is unclear. The V gene's germline CDR1 is MDHEN and CDR2 SYDVKM. V was shortened by 6 bases and J by 0 bases, with 8 bases between the two germline ends. This CDR3 is built from 13 residues. The CDR3 nucleotides read TGTGCCAGCAGAGGCGGAATGAACACTGAAGCTTTCTTT. Its protein product is CASRGGMNTEAFF.

This clonotype has ten or more counts. The gene calls are TRBV5-1 and TRBJ1-3, with 7 bases matching TRBD1. In germline, CDR1 is SGHRS, CDR2 YFSETQ. CDR3 size: 17 residues. V lost 3 bases to trimming and J lost 1 base; unmatched junction nucleotides: 10. In DNA, the CDR3 is TGCGCCAGCAGCTGGGAGACAGGGACTGGTTCTGGAAACACCATATATTTT. This encodes CASSWETGTGSGNTIYF.